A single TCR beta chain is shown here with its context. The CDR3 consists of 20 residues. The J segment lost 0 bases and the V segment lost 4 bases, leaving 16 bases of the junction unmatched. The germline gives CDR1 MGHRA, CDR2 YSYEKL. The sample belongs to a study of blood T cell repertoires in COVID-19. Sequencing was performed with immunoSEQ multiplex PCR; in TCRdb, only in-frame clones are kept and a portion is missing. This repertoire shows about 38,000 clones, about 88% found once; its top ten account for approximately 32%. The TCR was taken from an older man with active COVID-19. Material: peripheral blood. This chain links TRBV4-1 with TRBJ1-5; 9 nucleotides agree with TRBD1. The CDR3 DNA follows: TGCGCCAGCAGCCCCCGTACCTATCTACAGGGGGCTAATAGCAATCAGCCCCAGCATTTT. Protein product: CASSPRTYLQGANSNQPQHF.